This T cell receptor (beta chain) was profiled in a study of shared clonotypes between healthy human individuals. Only CD45RO-negative cells positively selected for CCR7 counted as naive CD8 cells, so terminally differentiated effector memory CD45RA+ cells were excluded. About this clone: What it binds is not known.

V shed 3 bases and J shed 3 bases, with 15 bases lying between them. The CDR3 is 15 residues long. The germline V gene has CDR1 LNHDA and CDR2 SQIVND (reference sequence). Study conclusions and caveats: Despite large depth, sorted-subset datasets appeared incompletely sequenced.

Clones were read by immunoSEQ multiplex PCR, and TCRdb kept only the in-frame ones, dropping some. Of approximately 2,200,000 clones listed, 85% to 95% are singletons. This chain connects TRBV19 to TRBJ2-7; D is undetermined. The sequence derives from a man between 18 and 35 years old in good health. Some clones in this sample may be carry-over from other donors' samples. Sequences were obtained from naive CD8+ T cells from PBMCs. The chain's CDR3 is CASSIVRGFGYEQYF. The CDR3 region has the DNA TGTGCCAGTAGTATTGTACGTGGTTTTGGCTACGAGCAGTACTTC.